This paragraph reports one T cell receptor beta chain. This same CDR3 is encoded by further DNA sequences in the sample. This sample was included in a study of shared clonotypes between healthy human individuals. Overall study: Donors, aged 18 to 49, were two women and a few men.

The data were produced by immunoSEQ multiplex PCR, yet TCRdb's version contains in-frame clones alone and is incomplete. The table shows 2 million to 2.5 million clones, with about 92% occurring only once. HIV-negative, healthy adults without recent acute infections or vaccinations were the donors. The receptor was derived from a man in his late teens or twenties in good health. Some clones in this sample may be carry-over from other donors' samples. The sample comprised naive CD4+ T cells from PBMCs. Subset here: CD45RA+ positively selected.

CDR3 DNA sequence: TGCGCCAGCAGCTTACAGGGATTTCCAGAGGCTTTCTTT. Translated, it gives CASSLQGFPEAFF. The chain recombines TRBV5-1 with TRBJ1-1, with a tentative D call TRBD1 (6 bases). The CDR3 is 13 amino acids. Trimming left V 2 bases short and J 11 bases short, with 16 bases between. Germline V CDR1 and CDR2: SGHRS, YFSETQ.